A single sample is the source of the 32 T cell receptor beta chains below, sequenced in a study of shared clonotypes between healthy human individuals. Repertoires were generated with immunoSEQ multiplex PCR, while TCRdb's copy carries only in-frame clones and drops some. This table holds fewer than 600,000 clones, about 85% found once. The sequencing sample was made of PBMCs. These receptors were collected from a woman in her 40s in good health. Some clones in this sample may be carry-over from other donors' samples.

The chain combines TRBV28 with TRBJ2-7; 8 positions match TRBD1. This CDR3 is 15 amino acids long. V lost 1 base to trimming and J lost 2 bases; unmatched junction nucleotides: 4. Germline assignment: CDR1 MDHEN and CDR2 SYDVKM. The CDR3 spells CASSLSQTGAYEQYF. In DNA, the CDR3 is TGTGCCAGCAGTTTATCTCAGACAGGGGCCTACGAGCAGTACTTC.

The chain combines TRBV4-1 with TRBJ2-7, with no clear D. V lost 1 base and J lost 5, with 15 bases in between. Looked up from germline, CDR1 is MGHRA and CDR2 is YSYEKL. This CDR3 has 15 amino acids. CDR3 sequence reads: CASSQGTQEFHEQYF. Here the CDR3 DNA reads TGCGCCAGCAGCCAAGGGACCCAGGAATTCCACGAGCAGTACTTC.

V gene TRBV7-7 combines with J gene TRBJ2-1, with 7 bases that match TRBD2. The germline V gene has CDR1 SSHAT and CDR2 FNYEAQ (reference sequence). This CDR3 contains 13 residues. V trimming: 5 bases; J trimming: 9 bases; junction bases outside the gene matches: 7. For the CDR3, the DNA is TGTGCCAGCAGCGTTACTACGGGGGGTGAGCAGTTCTTC. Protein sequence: CASSVTTGGEQFF.

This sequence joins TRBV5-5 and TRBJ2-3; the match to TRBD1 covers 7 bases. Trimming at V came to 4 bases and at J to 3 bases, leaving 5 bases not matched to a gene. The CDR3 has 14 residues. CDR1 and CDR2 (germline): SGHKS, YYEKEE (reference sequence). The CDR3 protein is CASSPDRVTDTQYF. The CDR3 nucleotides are TGTGCCAGCAGCCCCGACAGGGTGACAGATACGCAGTATTTT.

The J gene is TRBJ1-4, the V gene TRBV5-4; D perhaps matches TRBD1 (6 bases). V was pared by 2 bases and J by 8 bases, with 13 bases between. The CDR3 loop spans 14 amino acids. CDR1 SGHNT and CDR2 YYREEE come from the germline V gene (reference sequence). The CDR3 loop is CASSLTGSGEKLFF. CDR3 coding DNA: TGTGCCAGCAGCTTAACAGGGTCGGGGGAAAAACTGTTTTTT.

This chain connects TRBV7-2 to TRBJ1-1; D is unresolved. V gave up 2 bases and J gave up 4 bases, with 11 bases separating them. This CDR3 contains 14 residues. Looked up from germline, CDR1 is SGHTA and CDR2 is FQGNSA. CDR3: CASSLNRAGTEAFF. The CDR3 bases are TGTGCCAGCAGCTTAAATAGGGCGGGCACTGAAGCTTTCTTT.

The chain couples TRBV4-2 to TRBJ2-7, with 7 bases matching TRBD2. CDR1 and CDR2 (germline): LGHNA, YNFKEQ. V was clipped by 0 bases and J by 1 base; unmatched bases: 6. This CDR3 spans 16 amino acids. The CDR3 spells CASSQEVWRESYEQYF. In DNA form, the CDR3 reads TGTGCCAGCAGCCAAGAGGTCTGGCGGGAGTCCTACGAGCAGTACTTC.

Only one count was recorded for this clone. Written as DNA, the CDR3 is TGTGCTAGTGGTTTCTCCTCTAGCGGGAGCTCCTACAATGAGCAGTTCTTC. This sequence encodes CASGFSSSGSSYNEQFF. The chain carries TRBV12-5 and TRBJ2-1; 10 positions match TRBD2. Germline trimming cut 3 bases from V and 0 bases from J; bases unmatched to any gene: 5. The length of the CDR3 is 17 residues. Germline loops: CDR1 LGHNT, CDR2 FRNRAP.

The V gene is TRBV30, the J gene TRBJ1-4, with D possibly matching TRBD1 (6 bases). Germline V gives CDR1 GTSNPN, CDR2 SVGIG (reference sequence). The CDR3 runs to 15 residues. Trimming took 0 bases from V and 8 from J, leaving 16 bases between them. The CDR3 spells CAWSVLGRGREKLFF. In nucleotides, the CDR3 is TGTGCCTGGAGTGTTCTGGGCAGGGGAAGGGAAAAACTGTTTTTT.

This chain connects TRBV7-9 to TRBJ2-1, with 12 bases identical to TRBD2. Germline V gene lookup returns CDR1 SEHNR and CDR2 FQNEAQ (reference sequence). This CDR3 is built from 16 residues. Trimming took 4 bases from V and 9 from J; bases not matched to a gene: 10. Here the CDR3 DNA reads TGTGCCAGCAGCTACGGGCGTCTAGCGGGAGGGGTTGAGCAGTTCTTC. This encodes CASSYGRLAGGVEQFF.

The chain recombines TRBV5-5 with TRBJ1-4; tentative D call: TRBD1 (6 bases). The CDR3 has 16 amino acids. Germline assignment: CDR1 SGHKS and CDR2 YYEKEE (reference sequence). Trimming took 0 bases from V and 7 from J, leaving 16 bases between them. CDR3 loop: CASSLDPFYRVEKLFF. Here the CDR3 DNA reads TGTGCCAGCAGCTTGGATCCATTTTACAGGGTTGAAAAACTGTTTTTT.

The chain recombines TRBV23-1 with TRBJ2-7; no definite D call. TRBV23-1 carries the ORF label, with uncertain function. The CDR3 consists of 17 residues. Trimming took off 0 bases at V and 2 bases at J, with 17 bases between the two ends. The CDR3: CASSQSYPAQVPYEQYF. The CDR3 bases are TGCGCCAGCAGTCAATCGTATCCAGCACAAGTACCCTACGAGCAGTACTTC.

CDR3 nucleotides: TGTGCCAGCAGCTTGGACTGGGGTTACAATGAGCAGTTCTTC. Translation: CASSLDWGYNEQFF. This rearrangement joins TRBV7-9 to TRBJ2-1, with D perhaps matching TRBD2 (5 bases). V was pared by 3 bases and J by 4 bases, with 10 bases between. There are 14 residues in the CDR3. Germline V gene lookup returns CDR1 SEHNR and CDR2 FQNEAQ (reference sequence). The complete variable domain, with remaining parts taken from reference TRBV7-9 and TRBJ2-1, reads DTGVSQNPRHKITKRGQNVTFRCDPISEHNRLYWYRQTLGQGPEFLTYFQNEAQLEKSRLLSDRFSAERPKGSFSTLEIQRTEQGDSAMYLCASSLDWGYNEQFFGPGTRLTVL.

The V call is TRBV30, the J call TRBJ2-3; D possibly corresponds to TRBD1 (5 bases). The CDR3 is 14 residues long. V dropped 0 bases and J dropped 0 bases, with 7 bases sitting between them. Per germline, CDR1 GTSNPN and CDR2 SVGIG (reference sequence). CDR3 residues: CAWSVGVSTDTQYF. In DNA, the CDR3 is TGTGCCTGGAGTGTAGGGGTAAGCACAGATACGCAGTATTTT.

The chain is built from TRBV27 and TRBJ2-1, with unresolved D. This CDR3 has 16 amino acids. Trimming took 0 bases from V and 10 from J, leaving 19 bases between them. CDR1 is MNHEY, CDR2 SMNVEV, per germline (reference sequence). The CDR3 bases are TGTGCCAGCAGTTTATCTACTTCAGCTGCTCTTTACGAGCAGTTCTTC. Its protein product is CASSLSTSAALYEQFF.

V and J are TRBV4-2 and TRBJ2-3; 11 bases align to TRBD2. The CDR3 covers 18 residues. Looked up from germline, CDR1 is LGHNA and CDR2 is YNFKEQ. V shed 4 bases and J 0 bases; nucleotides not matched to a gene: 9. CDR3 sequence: CASSPRLAGRPSTDTQYF. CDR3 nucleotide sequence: TGTGCCAGCAGCCCACGACTAGCGGGAAGACCTAGCACAGATACGCAGTATTTT.

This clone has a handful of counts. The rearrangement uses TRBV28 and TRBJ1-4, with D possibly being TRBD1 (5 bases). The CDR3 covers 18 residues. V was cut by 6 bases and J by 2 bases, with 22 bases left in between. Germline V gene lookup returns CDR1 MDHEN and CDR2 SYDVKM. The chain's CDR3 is CASRPQGFIILTNEKLFF. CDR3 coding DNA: TGTGCCAGCAGACCCCAGGGCTTCATCATCTTGACTAATGAAAAACTGTTTTTT.

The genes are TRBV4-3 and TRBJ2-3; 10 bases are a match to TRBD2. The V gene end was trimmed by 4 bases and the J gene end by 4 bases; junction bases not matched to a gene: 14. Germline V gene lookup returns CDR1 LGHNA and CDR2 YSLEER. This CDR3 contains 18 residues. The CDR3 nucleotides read TGCGCCAGCAGCCCCTATCCTCTTAGGCTAGCGGGAGCAGATACGCAGTATTTT. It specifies CASSPYPLRLAGADTQYF.

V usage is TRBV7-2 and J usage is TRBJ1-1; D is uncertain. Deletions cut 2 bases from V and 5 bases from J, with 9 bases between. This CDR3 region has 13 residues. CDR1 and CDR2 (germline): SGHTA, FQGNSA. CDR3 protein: CASSLQTGTEAFF. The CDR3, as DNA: TGTGCCAGCAGCTTACAGACCGGAACTGAAGCTTTCTTT. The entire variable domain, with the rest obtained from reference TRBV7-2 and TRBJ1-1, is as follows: GAGVSQSPSNKVTEKGKDVELRCDPISGHTALYWYRQSLGQGLEFLIYFQGNSAPDKSGLPSDRFSAERTGGSVSTLTIQRTQQEDSAVYLCASSLQTGTEAFFGQGTRLTVV.

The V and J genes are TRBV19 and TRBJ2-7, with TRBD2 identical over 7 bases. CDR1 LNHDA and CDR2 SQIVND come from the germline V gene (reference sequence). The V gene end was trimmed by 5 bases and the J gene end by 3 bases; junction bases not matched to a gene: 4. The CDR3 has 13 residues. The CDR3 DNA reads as TGTGCCAGTAGTTCGTCTAGCGGCTACGAGCAGTACTTC. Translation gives CASSSSSGYEQYF.

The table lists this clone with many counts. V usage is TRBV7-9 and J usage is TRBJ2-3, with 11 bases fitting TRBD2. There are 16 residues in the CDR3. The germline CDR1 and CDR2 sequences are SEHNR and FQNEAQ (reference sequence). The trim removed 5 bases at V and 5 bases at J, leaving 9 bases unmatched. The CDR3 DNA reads TGTGCCAGCAGCCAGTCTAGCGGGAGGTATCAAGATACGCAGTATTTT. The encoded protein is CASSQSSGRYQDTQYF.

The chain's CDR3 is CAWSGRGGDGYTF. CDR3 nucleotide sequence: TGTGCCTGGAGTGGGAGGGGGGGCGATGGCTACACCTTC. The chain combines TRBV30 with TRBJ1-2, with D perhaps matching TRBD1 (6 bases). This CDR3 contains 13 residues. Trimming pared 1 base from V and 6 bases from J, leaving 12 bases between. Germline CDR1 and CDR2: GTSNPN and SVGIG (reference sequence). The whole variable domain, remainder taken from reference TRBV30 and TRBJ1-2, is SQTIHQWPATLVQPVGSPLSLECTVEGTSNPNLYWYRQAAGRGLQLLFYSVGIGQISSEVPQNLSASRPQDRQFILSSKKLLLSDSGFYLCAWSGRGGDGYTFGSGTRLTVV.

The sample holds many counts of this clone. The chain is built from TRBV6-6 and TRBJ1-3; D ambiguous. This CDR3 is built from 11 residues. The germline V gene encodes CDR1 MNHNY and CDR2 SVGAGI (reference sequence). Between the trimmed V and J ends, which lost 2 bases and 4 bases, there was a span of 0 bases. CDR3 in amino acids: CASSYGNTIYF. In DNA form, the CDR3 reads TGTGCCAGCAGTTACGGAAACACCATATATTTT.

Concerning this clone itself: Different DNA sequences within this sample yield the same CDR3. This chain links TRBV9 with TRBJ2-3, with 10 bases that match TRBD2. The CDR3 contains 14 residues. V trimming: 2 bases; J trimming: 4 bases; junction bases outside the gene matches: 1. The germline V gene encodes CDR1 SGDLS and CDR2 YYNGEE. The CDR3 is CASSVSGRPDTQYF. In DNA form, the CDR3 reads TGTGCCAGCAGCGTTAGCGGGAGGCCAGATACGCAGTATTTT.

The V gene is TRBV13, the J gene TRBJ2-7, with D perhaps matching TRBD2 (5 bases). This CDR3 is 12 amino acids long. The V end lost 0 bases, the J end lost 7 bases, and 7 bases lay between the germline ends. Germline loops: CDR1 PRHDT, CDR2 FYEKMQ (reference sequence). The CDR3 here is CASSLGPGEQYF. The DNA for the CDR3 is TGTGCCAGCAGCTTAGGCCCGGGGGAGCAGTACTTC.

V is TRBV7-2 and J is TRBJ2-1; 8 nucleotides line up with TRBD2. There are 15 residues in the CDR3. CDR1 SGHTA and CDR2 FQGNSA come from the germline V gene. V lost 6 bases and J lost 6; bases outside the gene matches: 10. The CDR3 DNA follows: TGTGCCAGCAGTTACAGGCGGGAGGTTCCCAATGAGCAGTTCTTC. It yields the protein CASSYRREVPNEQFF.

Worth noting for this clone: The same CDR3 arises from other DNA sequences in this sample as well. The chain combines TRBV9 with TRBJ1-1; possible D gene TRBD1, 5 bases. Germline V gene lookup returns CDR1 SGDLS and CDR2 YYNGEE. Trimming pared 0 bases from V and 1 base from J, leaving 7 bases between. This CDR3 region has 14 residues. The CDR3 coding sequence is TGTGCCAGCAGCGTAGGCACAGGGAACACTGAAGCTTTCTTT. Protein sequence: CASSVGTGNTEAFF. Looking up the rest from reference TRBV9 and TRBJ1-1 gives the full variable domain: DSGVTQTPKHLITATGQRVTLRCSPRSGDLSVYWYQQSLDQGLQFLIQYYNGEERAKGNILERFSAQQFPDLHSELNLSSLELGDSALYFCASSVGTGNTEAFFGQGTRLTVV.

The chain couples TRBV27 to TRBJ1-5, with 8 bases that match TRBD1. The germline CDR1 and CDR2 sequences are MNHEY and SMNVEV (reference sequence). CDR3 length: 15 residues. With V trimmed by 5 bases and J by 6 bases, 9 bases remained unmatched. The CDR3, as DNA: TGTGCCAGCAGTCCACGGACAGGGTTCGGTCAGCCCCAGCATTTT. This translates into CASSPRTGFGQPQHF.

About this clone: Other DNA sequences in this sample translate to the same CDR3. The CDR3 region has the DNA TGTGCCAGCAGTTTGGGGACTAGCGGGAGATACGAGCAGTACTTC. As protein: CASSLGTSGRYEQYF. The chain has TRBV27 and TRBJ2-7; 14 positions agree with TRBD2. CDR1 is MNHEY and CDR2 is SMNVEV in the germline V gene (reference sequence). V lost 3 bases and J lost 4; bases outside the gene matches: 2. The CDR3 runs to 15 residues.

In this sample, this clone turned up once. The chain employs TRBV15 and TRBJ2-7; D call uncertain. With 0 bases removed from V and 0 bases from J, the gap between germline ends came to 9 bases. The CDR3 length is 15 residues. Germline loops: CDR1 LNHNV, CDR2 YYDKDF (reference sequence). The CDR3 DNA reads TGTGCCACCAGCAGAGAATTTAGAGCCTCCTACGAGCAGTACTTC. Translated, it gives CATSREFRASYEQYF.

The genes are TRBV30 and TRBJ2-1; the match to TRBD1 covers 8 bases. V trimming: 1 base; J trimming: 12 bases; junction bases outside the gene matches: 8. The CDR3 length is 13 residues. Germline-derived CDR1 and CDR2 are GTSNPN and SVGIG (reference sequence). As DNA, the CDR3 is TGTGCCTGGAGTGGGACAGGGCCCCCCGCGCAGTTCTTC. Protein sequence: CAWSGTGPPAQFF.

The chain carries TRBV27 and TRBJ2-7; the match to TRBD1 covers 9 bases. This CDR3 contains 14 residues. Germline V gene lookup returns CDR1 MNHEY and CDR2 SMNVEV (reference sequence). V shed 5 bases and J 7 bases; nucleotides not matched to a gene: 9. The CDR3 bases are TGTGCCAGCAGTCGGACAGGGGTAGCTTTGGAGCAGTACTTC. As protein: CASSRTGVALEQYF.